This TCR beta chain was sequenced during a study of beta chain features in type 1 diabetes. Study-wide results and caveats: It was among patients, rather than healthy donors, that naive, central memory and Treg TCRB repertoires appeared more similar. Type 1 diabetes patients showed fewer insertions and more deletions at VDJ junctions. Moderate yet significant TCRB CDR3 shortening was seen in Type 1 diabetes patients in all four CD4+ subsets. HLA effects on TCRB rearrangement stayed unresolved here.

The CDR3 contains 13 residues. Germline values: CDR1 LGHNA, CDR2 YSLEER. V shed 2 bases and J shed 0 bases, with 4 bases lying between them. Investigators reverse transcribed all isolated RNA, so they sequenced expressed TCRB transcripts. Sequenced by immunoSEQ multiplex PCR; TCRdb stores in-frame clones only, minus some. The sample records about 130,000 clones, about 9.2% being singletons. This clone showed up many times. Its cognate antigen is unknown. The TCR comes from a man between 18 and 35 years old in good health. Material for sequencing was central memory CD4+ T cells from blood. The gene calls are TRBV4-3 and TRBJ2-5; no firm D call. CDR3 in DNA: TGCGCCAGCAGCCAATATAACCAAGAGACCCAGTACTTC. This sequence encodes CASSQYNQETQYF.